The clone carrying this TCR beta chain has a single count. Original handling: Estimated nucleated cell counts came from reference gene primer amplification. Data came from immunoSEQ multiplex PCR; TCRdb stores just in-frame clones and leaves some out. The DNA was the basis for D and trimming; V, J and clone size are from that table. The sample has about 75,000 clones, about 74% seen once. These data originate in a study of blood T cell repertoires in COVID-19. The wider study: The United States, Italy and Spain were the sources of the acute and convalescent COVID-19 samples. The analysed material was cDNA or gDNA that came from T cells, B-cell-depleted T cells, or PBMCs.

Specimen: peripheral blood. This receptor was obtained from a human donor with acute or convalescent COVID-19. The donor label of this sample is uncertain.

The CDR3 loop reads CASSDRAKEQFF. The DNA of the CDR3 is TGTGCCAGCAGTGACAGGGCAAAGGAGCAGTTCTTC. The chain couples TRBV12-3 or TRBV12-4 to TRBJ2-1; TRBD1 matches 7 bases. Trimming took 5 bases from V and 10 from J; bases not matched to a gene: 5. CDR3 length equals 12 residues.